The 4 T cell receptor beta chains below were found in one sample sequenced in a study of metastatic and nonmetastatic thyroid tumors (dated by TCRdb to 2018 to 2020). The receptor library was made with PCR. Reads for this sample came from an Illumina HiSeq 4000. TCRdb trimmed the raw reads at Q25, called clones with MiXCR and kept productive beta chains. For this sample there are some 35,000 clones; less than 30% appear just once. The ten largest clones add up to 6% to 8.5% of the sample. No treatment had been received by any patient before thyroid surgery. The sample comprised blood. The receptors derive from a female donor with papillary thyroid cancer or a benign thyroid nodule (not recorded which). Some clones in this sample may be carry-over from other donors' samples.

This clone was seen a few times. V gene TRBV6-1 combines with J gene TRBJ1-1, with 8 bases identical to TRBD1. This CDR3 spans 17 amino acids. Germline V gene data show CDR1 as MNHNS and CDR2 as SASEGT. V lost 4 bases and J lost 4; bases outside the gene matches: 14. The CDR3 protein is CASSVPSPLTGGTEAFF. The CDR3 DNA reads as TGTGCCAGCAGTGTCCCTTCCCCCTTAACAGGGGGCACTGAAGCTTTCTTT.

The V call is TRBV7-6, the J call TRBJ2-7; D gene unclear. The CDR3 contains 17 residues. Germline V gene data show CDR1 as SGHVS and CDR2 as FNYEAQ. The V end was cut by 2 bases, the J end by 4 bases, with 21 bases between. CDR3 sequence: CASSLRTLPANSYEQYF. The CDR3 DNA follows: TGTGCCAGCAGCTTACGGACCCTACCGGCCAACTCGTACGAGCAGTACTTC.

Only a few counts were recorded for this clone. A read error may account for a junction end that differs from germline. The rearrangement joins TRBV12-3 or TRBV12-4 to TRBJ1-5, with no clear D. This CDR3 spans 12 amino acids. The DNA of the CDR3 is TGTGCCAGCAACCGGTTAAGTCAGCCCCAGAATTTT. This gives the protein CASNRLSQPQNF.

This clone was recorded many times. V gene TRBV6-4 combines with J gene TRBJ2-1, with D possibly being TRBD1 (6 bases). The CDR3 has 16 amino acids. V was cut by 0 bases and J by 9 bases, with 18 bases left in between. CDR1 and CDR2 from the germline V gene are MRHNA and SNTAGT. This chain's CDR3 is CASSDSPGDNGGEQFF. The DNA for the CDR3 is TGTGCCAGCAGTGACTCCCCAGGGGATAATGGGGGTGAGCAGTTCTTC.